A selection of T cell receptor beta chains follows, all from one sample in a study of blood T cell repertoires in COVID-19. Here immunoSEQ multiplex PCR was the method, and the copy in TCRdb shows in-frame clones only, minus some. The table shows roughly 250,000 clones, with about 88% occurring only once. Sequenced input: PBMCs or T cells enriched from blood (not recorded which). These receptors all come from a woman between 50 and 59 years old who had recovered from COVID-19. CDR3s include the opening cysteine and the closing phenylalanine or tryptophan. The order of the fields is J gene, D gene, clone size, V gene, CDR3 protein, CDR3 DNA. A D gene is named only where the DNA matches it firmly. The size entry is marked missing in some rows and otherwise reads once, few, many or a size class.

j_gene: TRBJ2-1; d_gene: NA; abundance: NA; v_gene: TRBV21-1; CDR3aa: CASSKSSLLDRSTEQFF; CDR3nt: TGTGCCAGCAGCAAATCAAGCCTCCTTGACAGGTCAACTGAGCAGTTCTTC
j_gene: TRBJ1-1; d_gene: NA; abundance: few; v_gene: TRBV5-4; CDR3aa: CASSLNGDAFF; CDR3nt: TGTGCCAGCAGCTTGAACGGGGATGCTTTCTTT
j_gene: TRBJ2-2; d_gene: TRBD2; abundance: NA; v_gene: TRBV6-2/TRBV6-3; CDR3aa: CASSYQSGTSGIGGELFF; CDR3nt: TGTGCCAGCAGTTACCAGTCGGGCACTAGCGGGATCGGCGGGGAGCTGTTTTTT
j_gene: TRBJ2-1; d_gene: TRBD2; abundance: NA; v_gene: TRBV5-1; CDR3aa: CASSLVAGGYNEQFF; CDR3nt: TGCGCCAGCAGCCTAGTAGCGGGTGGCTACAATGAGCAGTTCTTC
j_gene: TRBJ2-1; d_gene: TRBD1; abundance: once; v_gene: TRBV7-2; CDR3aa: CASSYTGTATVQFF; CDR3nt: TGTGCCAGCAGCTACACTGGGACAGCAACAGTACAGTTCTTC
j_gene: TRBJ1-5; d_gene: NA; abundance: NA; v_gene: TRBV28; CDR3aa: CASSSGQYSNQPQHF; CDR3nt: TGTGCCAGCAGTTCTGGGCAGTATAGCAATCAGCCCCAGCATTTT
j_gene: TRBJ2-1; d_gene: TRBD2; abundance: NA; v_gene: TRBV7-2; CDR3aa: CASSLRLISAGGYDEQFF; CDR3nt: TGTGCCAGCAGCTTACGACTTATCTCGGCGGGAGGTTACGATGAGCAGTTCTTC
j_gene: TRBJ2-1; d_gene: TRBD2; abundance: NA; v_gene: TRBV5-1; CDR3aa: CASSRGLADYNEQFF; CDR3nt: TGCGCCAGCAGCCGGGGACTAGCGGACTACAATGAGCAGTTCTTC
j_gene: TRBJ2-7; d_gene: NA; abundance: NA; v_gene: TRBV28; CDR3aa: CASTQEGYEQYF; CDR3nt: TGTGCCAGCACCCAGGAGGGCTACGAGCAGTACTTC
j_gene: TRBJ2-1; d_gene: NA; abundance: NA; v_gene: TRBV13; CDR3aa: CASSSPGAKGIYNEQFF; CDR3nt: TGTGCCAGCAGCTCGCCCGGCGCTAAGGGGATCTACAATGAGCAGTTCTTC
j_gene: TRBJ2-7; d_gene: NA; abundance: once; v_gene: TRBV28; CDR3aa: CASRVTGKPEQYF; CDR3nt: TGTGCCAGCAGAGTAACTGGTAAACCCGAGCAGTACTTC
j_gene: TRBJ2-3; d_gene: TRBD2; abundance: NA; v_gene: TRBV28; CDR3aa: CASNLAGSAPTEYF; CDR3nt: TGTGCCAGCAATCTAGCGGGATCCGCGCCGACCGAGTATTTT
j_gene: TRBJ2-7; d_gene: TRBD2; abundance: NA; v_gene: TRBV28; CDR3aa: CASKIAGTSIHEQYF; CDR3nt: TGTGCCAGCAAAATTGCCGGGACTAGCATCCACGAGCAGTACTTC
j_gene: TRBJ2-5; d_gene: TRBD2; abundance: NA; v_gene: TRBV28; CDR3aa: CASNPSPPWTSQETQYF; CDR3nt: TGTGCCAGCAACCCATCCCCACCCTGGACTAGCCAAGAGACCCAGTACTTC
j_gene: TRBJ2-7; d_gene: TRBD2; abundance: NA; v_gene: TRBV19; CDR3aa: CASSGRLAGAYEQYF; CDR3nt: TGTGCCAGTAGTGGACGACTAGCGGGAGCCTACGAGCAGTACTTC
j_gene: TRBJ2-3; d_gene: NA; abundance: NA; v_gene: TRBV11-2; CDR3aa: CASSLGRDTQYF; CDR3nt: TGTGCCAGCAGCTTGGGGAGAGATACGCAGTATTTT
j_gene: TRBJ1-5; d_gene: TRBD1; abundance: NA; v_gene: TRBV7-2; CDR3aa: CASSFTGTGSVQHF; CDR3nt: TGTGCCAGCAGCTTTACCGGGACAGGGAGTGTCCAGCATTTT
j_gene: TRBJ1-5; d_gene: NA; abundance: NA; v_gene: TRBV29-1; CDR3aa: CSVDRRLIYQPQHF; CDR3nt: TGCAGCGTTGACCGCAGGTTGATCTATCAGCCCCAGCATTTT
j_gene: TRBJ2-3; d_gene: NA; abundance: NA; v_gene: TRBV6-2/TRBV6-3; CDR3aa: CASSYLRTSYDDTQYF; CDR3nt: TGTGCCAGCAGTTACCTACGCACTAGCTACGATGATACGCAGTATTTT
j_gene: TRBJ1-1; d_gene: NA; abundance: NA; v_gene: TRBV6-5; CDR3aa: CASIGQFSAEAFF; CDR3nt: TGTGCCAGCATCGGACAGTTTTCGGCTGAAGCTTTCTTT